This T cell receptor (beta chain) originates from a study of blood T cell repertoires in COVID-19. The V segment lost 4 bases and the J segment 7 bases; nucleotides outside the gene matches: 5. In germline, CDR1 is SGHAT, CDR2 FQNNGV. CDR3 length: 14 amino acids. Profiled with immunoSEQ multiplex PCR; TCRdb holds only in-frame clones, not every one. The sample lists about 200,000 clones, roughly 82% seen once, with 4% to 6.5% in the top ten. This clone has just a few counts. The receptor comes from a woman aged 60 to 75 with acute COVID-19. The specimen was PBMCs or T cells enriched from blood (not recorded which). The rearrangement joins TRBV11-2 to TRBJ2-1, with 9 bases aligning to TRBD2. For the CDR3, the DNA is TGTGCCAGCAGCTCGGGACTAGCTGTGAATGAGCAGTTCTTC. Protein sequence: CASSSGLAVNEQFF.